Shown below are 29 T cell receptor beta chains from a single sample sequenced in a study of technical replicates of blood from a handful of donors. Some clones are missing from TCRdb's copy, which holds only in-frame ones; the method was immunoSEQ multiplex PCR. The sample shows tens of thousands of clones, 90% to 95% of them seen only once. Sequenced: PBMCs. The receptors originated from a human donor in good health. Some clones in this sample may be carry-over from other donors' samples.

The chain carries TRBV7-3 and TRBJ2-1; TRBD1 is a possible D gene (6 bases). CDR1 and CDR2 (germline): SGHTA, FQGTGA. The CDR3 has 15 residues. The V gene lost 5 bases and the J gene lost 0 bases, with 11 bases spanning the gap. CDR3 coding DNA: TGTGCCAGCAGCAGGGGACAAACCTCCTACAATGAGCAGTTCTTC. It encodes CASSRGQTSYNEQFF.

The chain employs TRBV2 and TRBJ2-7; D possibly corresponds to TRBD2 (6 bases). The V end was cut by 5 bases, the J end by 0 bases, with 11 bases between. This CDR3 has 14 amino acids. CDR1 is SNHLY, CDR2 FYNNEI, per germline. CDR3 DNA sequence: TGTGCCAGCAGTACCGGGGGACGCTCCTACGAGCAGTACTTC. The encoded protein is CASSTGGRSYEQYF. The whole variable domain, remainder taken from reference TRBV2 and TRBJ2-7, is EPEVTQTPSHQVTQMGQEVILRCVPISNHLYFYWYRQILGQKVEFLVSFYNNEISEKSEIFDDQFSVERPDGSNFTLKIRSTKLEDSAMYFCASSTGGRSYEQYFGPGTRLTVT.

V and J are TRBV5-6 and TRBJ2-1; TRBD2 matches 10 bases. J was trimmed by 6 bases and V by 2 bases; bases with no gene match: 5. The CDR3 loop spans 15 amino acids. Germline V gene sequence: CDR1 SGHDT, CDR2 YYEEEE. CDR3 DNA: TGTGCCAGCAGCTTAAGAGCGGGAGGGCTCAATGAGCAGTTCTTC. As protein: CASSLRAGGLNEQFF.

In DNA form, the CDR3 reads TGTGCCAGCAGCCAAGAACCGGGGATAGCGGGAGGAGAGACCCAGTACTTC. Translated: CASSQEPGIAGGETQYF. This chain uses TRBV4-2 with TRBJ2-5; 10 positions agree with TRBD2. This CDR3 has 17 amino acids. V was pared by 0 bases and J by 4 bases, with 8 bases of the junction left unmatched. The germline V gene has CDR1 LGHNA and CDR2 YNFKEQ.

The rearrangement joins TRBV7-9 to TRBJ2-7; D perhaps matches TRBD2 (6 bases). The germline V gene encodes CDR1 SEHNR and CDR2 FQNEAQ (reference sequence). V lost 1 base and J lost 8, with 15 bases in between. The CDR3 consists of 14 residues. CDR3 coding DNA: TGTGCCAGCAGCTTAGATGCGGGGCCCTCCAAGCAGTACTTC. Translating gives CASSLDAGPSKQYF.

Details on this clone: One junction end does not reproduce the germline sequence, and a read error may be involved. V and J are TRBV7-2 and TRBJ2-1; D possibly corresponds to TRBD1 (6 bases). CDR3 size: 11 residues. CDR1 is SGHTA, CDR2 FQGNSA, per germline. Here the CDR3 reads CASSPRQGQIF. CDR3 sequence (DNA): TGTGCCAGCAGCCCCCGGCAGGGGCAGATCTTC. Filled out from reference TRBV7-2 and TRBJ2-1, the complete variable domain reads GAGVSQSPSNKVTEKGKDVELRCDPISGHTALYWYRQSLGQGLEFLIYFQGNSAPDKSGLPSDRFSAERTGGSVSTLTIQRTQQEDSAVYLCASSPRQGQIFGPGTRLTVL.

The chain joins TRBV7-2 to TRBJ2-1; 8 bases are shared with TRBD1. This CDR3 region has 15 residues. The trim removed 4 bases at V and 7 bases at J, leaving 9 bases unmatched. Germline values: CDR1 SGHTA, CDR2 FQGNSA. CDR3 in DNA: TGTGCCAGCAGCTGGGGTCTCGGACAGGGAAATGAGCAGTTCTTC. As protein: CASSWGLGQGNEQFF.

CDR3 bases: TGTGCCAGCACCCCCGGGGATACGCAGTATTTT. It is translated as CASTPGDTQYF. The rearrangement uses TRBV7-9 and TRBJ2-3; D ambiguous. V dropped 7 bases and J dropped 6 bases, with 8 bases sitting between them. Germline V lookup: CDR1 SEHNR, CDR2 FQNEAQ (reference sequence). The CDR3 covers 11 residues.

In this sample, this clone turned up once. The chain recombines TRBV25-1 with TRBJ2-7; 8 positions agree with TRBD1. J gave up 0 bases and V 4 bases, and 5 bases lay outside the gene matches. This CDR3 comprises 15 residues. The germline V gene has CDR1 MGHDK and CDR2 SYGVNS. CDR3 residues: CASSAPTGASYEQYF. CDR3 coding DNA: TGTGCCAGCAGTGCTCCGACAGGGGCCTCCTACGAGCAGTACTTC.

The rearrangement joins TRBV30 to TRBJ1-3; D remains unclear. The V end lost 5 bases, the J end lost 0 bases, and 14 bases lay between the germline ends. The CDR3 runs 15 residues. The germline gives CDR1 GTSNPN, CDR2 SVGIG (reference sequence). The CDR3 loop is CAWGRAERSGNTIYF. The CDR3 DNA reads as TGTGCCTGGGGGCGGGCGGAGCGCTCTGGAAACACCATATATTTT.

V gene TRBV6-6 combines with J gene TRBJ1-2; D ambiguous. CDR3 length: 13 amino acids. Germline V CDR1 and CDR2: MNHNY, SVGAGI (reference sequence). V was clipped by 1 base and J by 5 bases, with 8 bases between them. The DNA of the CDR3 is TGTGCCAGCAGTTACTGGCCACCTTATGGCTACACCTTC. It is translated as CASSYWPPYGYTF.

The V call is TRBV30, the J call TRBJ1-1; D call uncertain. CDR1 GTSNPN and CDR2 SVGIG come from the germline V gene (reference sequence). The CDR3 runs 12 residues. V was shortened by 4 bases and J by 7 bases, with 13 bases between the two germline ends. CDR3 sequence: CAWIFHSDEAFF. CDR3 nucleotide sequence: TGTGCCTGGATTTTCCACTCCGATGAAGCTTTCTTT.

The chain is built from TRBV5-4 and TRBJ2-2, with 8 nucleotides matching TRBD2. This CDR3 has 17 amino acids. Germline loops: CDR1 SGHNT, CDR2 YYREEE (reference sequence). The V and J ends lost 1 base and 4 bases, in that order; junction bases with no gene match: 9. The CDR3, as DNA: TGTGCCAGCAGCTTGTCCGGGGGGGCGCGAGGCACCGGGGAGCTGTTTTTT. Residues: CASSLSGGARGTGELFF.

This chain links TRBV9 with TRBJ2-1; 7 bases match TRBD1. The CDR3 is made up of 15 amino acids. Germline trimming cut 3 bases from V and 3 bases from J; bases unmatched to any gene: 6. Germline V lookup: CDR1 SGDLS, CDR2 YYNGEE. CDR3 loop: CASSEGQTNYNEQFF. CDR3 coding DNA: TGTGCCAGCAGCGAGGGACAGACCAACTACAATGAGCAGTTCTTC. The full variable domain, in which reference TRBV9 and TRBJ2-1 provide the parts outside the CDR3, is DSGVTQTPKHLITATGQRVTLRCSPRSGDLSVYWYQQSLDQGLQFLIQYYNGEERAKGNILERFSAQQFPDLHSELNLSSLELGDSALYFCASSEGQTNYNEQFFGPGTRLTVL.

This clone was seen once. This chain connects TRBV4-2 to TRBJ2-2; D perhaps matches TRBD2 (6 bases). Per the germline V gene, CDR1 is LGHNA and CDR2 is YNFKEQ. V dropped 4 bases and J dropped 5 bases, with 11 bases sitting between them. This CDR3 has 14 amino acids. Here the CDR3 DNA reads TGTGCCAGCAGCCCCTACGGGGGAACCGGGGAGCTGTTTTTT. Translated, it gives CASSPYGGTGELFF.

CDR3 region: CASSRTGVNTEAFF. CDR3 DNA sequence: TGCGCCAGCAGTCGGACGGGGGTGAACACTGAAGCTTTCTTT. The chain joins TRBV23-1 to TRBJ1-1, with a tentative D call TRBD1 (5 bases). TRBV23-1 is placed among ORFs of uncertain function. The CDR3 has 14 amino acids. Between the trimmed V and J ends, which lost 4 bases and 0 bases, there was a span of 9 bases.

The genes are TRBV19 and TRBJ1-6; possibly TRBD1 for D (5 bases). CDR3 length: 13 residues. The V gene lost 7 bases and the J gene lost 6 bases, with 10 bases spanning the gap. Germline CDR1 is LNHDA and CDR2 is SQIVND (reference sequence). The chain's CDR3 is CASTDTLNSPLHF. For the CDR3, the DNA is TGTGCCAGTACGGACACCCTTAATTCACCCCTCCACTTT.

The rearrangement uses TRBV18 and TRBJ1-1, with a possible D match to TRBD1 (5 bases). Germline CDR1 and CDR2: KGHSH and LQKENI. This CDR3 comprises 13 residues. The V end lost 4 bases, the J end lost 1 base, and 7 bases lay between the germline ends. The chain's CDR3 is CASSQTENTEAFF. DNA of the CDR3: TGTGCCAGCTCACAGACAGAGAACACTGAAGCTTTCTTT.

The CDR3 DNA is TGCAGCGTTGAAGATCCAGACAGTATTAACTATGGCTACACCTTC. It codes for CSVEDPDSINYGYTF. This rearrangement joins TRBV29-1 to TRBJ1-2; D might be TRBD1 (5 bases). The V gene lost 0 bases and the J gene lost 1 base, with 12 bases spanning the gap. The CDR3 is 15 amino acids. The germline CDR1 and CDR2 sequences are SQVTM and ANQGSEA.

The genes are TRBV5-1 and TRBJ2-5; TRBD1 agrees at 7 bases. The V and J ends lost 3 bases and 4 bases, in that order; junction bases with no gene match: 6. CDR1 and CDR2 (germline): SGHRS, YFSETQ. The CDR3 is made up of 14 amino acids. The CDR3 nucleotides are TGCGCCAGCAGCTCTGGACAGGCCGGAGAGACCCAGTACTTC. Amino acids: CASSSGQAGETQYF.

This rearrangement joins TRBV27 to TRBJ2-2; 11 bases agree with TRBD2. The CDR3 sequence is 18 residues long. The J segment lost 3 bases and the V segment lost 6 bases, leaving 12 bases of the junction unmatched. Per the germline V gene, CDR1 is MNHEY and CDR2 is SMNVEV (reference sequence). In DNA form, the CDR3 reads TGTGCCAGCAGAGAATTTAGCGGGAGGGCCTTGGACACCGGGGAGCTGTTTTTT. Translation gives CASREFSGRALDTGELFF.

This clone came up a few times. The J gene is TRBJ1-1, the V gene TRBV4-1; 9 bases are a match to TRBD1. The CDR3 extends over 15 amino acids. Germline CDR1 reads MGHRA; CDR2 reads YSYEKL. The V gene end was trimmed by 5 bases and the J gene end by 4 bases; junction bases not matched to a gene: 8. The chain's CDR3 is CASSKLTGGVTEAFF. CDR3 DNA sequence: TGCGCCAGCAGCAAACTTACAGGGGGCGTCACTGAAGCTTTCTTT.

The genes are TRBV29-1 and TRBJ1-1; TRBD1 aligns across 7 bases. Germline V CDR1 and CDR2: SQVTM, ANQGSEA. This CDR3 has 13 amino acids. With V trimmed by 6 bases and J by 4 bases, 8 bases remained unmatched. The CDR3 reads CSVDRVERTEAFF. The DNA for the CDR3 is TGCAGCGTCGACAGGGTGGAGCGCACTGAAGCTTTCTTT.

The chain is built from TRBV25-1 and TRBJ1-3; D not certain. V shed 7 bases and J shed 3 bases, with 10 bases lying between them. The CDR3 length is 13 residues. Germline assignment: CDR1 MGHDK and CDR2 SYGVNS. This CDR3 reads CASKAEIGNTIYF. CDR3 nucleotides: TGTGCCAGCAAGGCGGAAATTGGAAACACCATATATTTT.

The V call is TRBV5-1, the J call TRBJ2-7; no clear D gene. V lost 1 base to trimming and J lost 0 bases, with 8 bases between them. This CDR3 spans 14 amino acids. The germline V gene has CDR1 SGHRS and CDR2 YFSETQ. CDR3 amino acids: CASSLYYDSYEQYF. CDR3 nucleotides: TGCGCCAGCAGCTTGTACTACGACTCCTACGAGCAGTACTTC.

The chain couples TRBV7-9 to TRBJ2-1, with 7 bases matching TRBD1. From germline, CDR1 is SEHNR and CDR2 FQNEAQ (reference sequence). V was pared by 5 bases and J by 0 bases, with 4 bases of the junction left unmatched. This CDR3 has 15 residues. CDR3 in amino acids: CASSLDRSSYNEQFF. CDR3 sequence (DNA): TGTGCCAGCAGCCTGGACAGGAGCTCCTACAATGAGCAGTTCTTC.

This chain connects TRBV7-6 to TRBJ1-2, with D possibly TRBD1 on 5 matching bases. The CDR3 extends over 15 amino acids. Between the trimmed V and J ends, which lost 1 base and 5 bases, there was a span of 14 bases. Germline CDR1 and CDR2: SGHVS and FNYEAQ. The CDR3: CASSLGLGQGYGYTF. CDR3 in DNA: TGTGCCAGCAGCTTAGGTCTAGGGCAGGGATATGGCTACACCTTC.

The DNA of the CDR3 is TGTGCCAGCAGCTCCGACACCGGGACAGCGAACTATGGCTACACCTTC. Amino acids: CASSSDTGTANYGYTF. V gene TRBV7-2 combines with J gene TRBJ1-2; 7 positions agree with TRBD1. Germline values: CDR1 SGHTA, CDR2 FQGNSA. This CDR3 is built from 16 residues. Trimming cost V 4 bases and J 2 bases; bases outside gene matches: 10.

This CDR3 is CATSAGSNQPQHF. For the CDR3, the DNA is TGTGCCACCAGCGCAGGGTCCAATCAGCCCCAGCATTTT. The chain recombines TRBV15 with TRBJ1-5, with D possibly matching TRBD1 (5 bases). The CDR3 is made up of 13 amino acids. In germline, CDR1 is LNHNV, CDR2 YYDKDF (reference sequence). Between the trimmed V and J ends, which lost 5 bases and 3 bases, there was a span of 8 bases. Based on the CDR3 plus reference TRBV15 and TRBJ1-5, the full variable domain is DAMVIQNPRYQVTQFGKPVTLSCSQTLNHNVMYWYQQKSSQAPKLLFHYYDKDFNNEADTPDNFQSRRPNTSFCFLDIRSPGLGDTAMYLCATSAGSNQPQHFGDGTRLSIL.